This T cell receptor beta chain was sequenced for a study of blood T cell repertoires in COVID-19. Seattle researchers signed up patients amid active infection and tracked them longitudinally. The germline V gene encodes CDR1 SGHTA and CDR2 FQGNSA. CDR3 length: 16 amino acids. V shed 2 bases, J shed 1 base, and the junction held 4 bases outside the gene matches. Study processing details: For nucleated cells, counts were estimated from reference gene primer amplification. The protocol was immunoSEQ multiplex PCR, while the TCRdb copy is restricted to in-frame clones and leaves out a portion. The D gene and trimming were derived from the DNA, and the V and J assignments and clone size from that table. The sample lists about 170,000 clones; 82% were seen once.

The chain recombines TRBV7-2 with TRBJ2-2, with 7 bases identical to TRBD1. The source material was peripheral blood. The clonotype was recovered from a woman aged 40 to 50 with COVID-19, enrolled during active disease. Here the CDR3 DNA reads TGTGCCAGCAGCTTAAGGCAGGGGGTGAACACCGGGGAGCTGTTTTTT. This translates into CASSLRQGVNTGELFF. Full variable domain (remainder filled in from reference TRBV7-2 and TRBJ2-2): GAGVSQSPSNKVTEKGKDVELRCDPISGHTALYWYRQSLGQGLEFLIYFQGNSAPDKSGLPSDRFSAERTGGSVSTLTIQRTQQEDSAVYLCASSLRQGVNTGELFFGEGSRLTVL.